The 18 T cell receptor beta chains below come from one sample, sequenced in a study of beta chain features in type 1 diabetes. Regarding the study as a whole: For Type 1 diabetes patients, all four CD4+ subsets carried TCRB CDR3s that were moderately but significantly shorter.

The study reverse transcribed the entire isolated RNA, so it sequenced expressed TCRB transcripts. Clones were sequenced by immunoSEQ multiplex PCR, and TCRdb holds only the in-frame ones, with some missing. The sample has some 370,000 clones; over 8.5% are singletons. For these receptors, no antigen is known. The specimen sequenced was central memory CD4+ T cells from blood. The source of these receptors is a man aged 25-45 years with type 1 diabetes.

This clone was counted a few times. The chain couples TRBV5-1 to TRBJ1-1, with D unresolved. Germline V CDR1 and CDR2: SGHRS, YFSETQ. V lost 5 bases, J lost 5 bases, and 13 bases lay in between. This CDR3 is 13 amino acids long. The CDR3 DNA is TGCGCCAGCAGGGGGAGGGTGAGGACTGAAGCTTTCTTT. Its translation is CASRGRVRTEAFF.

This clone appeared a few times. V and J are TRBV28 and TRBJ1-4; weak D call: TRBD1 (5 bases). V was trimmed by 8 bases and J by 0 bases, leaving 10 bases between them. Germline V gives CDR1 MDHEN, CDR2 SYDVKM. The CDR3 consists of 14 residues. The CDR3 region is CASAGYATNEKLFF. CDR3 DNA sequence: TGTGCCAGCGCAGGGTACGCAACTAATGAAAAACTGTTTTTT.

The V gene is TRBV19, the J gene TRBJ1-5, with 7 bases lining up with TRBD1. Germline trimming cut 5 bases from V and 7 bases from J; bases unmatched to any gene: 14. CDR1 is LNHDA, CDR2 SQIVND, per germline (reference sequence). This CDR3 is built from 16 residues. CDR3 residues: CASSSRATGAGQPQHF. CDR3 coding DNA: TGTGCCAGTAGTTCCCGGGCAACAGGGGCCGGGCAGCCCCAGCATTTT.

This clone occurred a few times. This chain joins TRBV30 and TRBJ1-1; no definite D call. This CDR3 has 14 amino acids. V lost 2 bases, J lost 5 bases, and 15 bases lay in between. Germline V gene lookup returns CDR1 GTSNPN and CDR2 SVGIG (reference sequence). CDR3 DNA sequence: TGTGCCTGGAGTCGAGGGTCCACGGGGACTGAAGCTTTCTTT. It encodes CAWSRGSTGTEAFF.

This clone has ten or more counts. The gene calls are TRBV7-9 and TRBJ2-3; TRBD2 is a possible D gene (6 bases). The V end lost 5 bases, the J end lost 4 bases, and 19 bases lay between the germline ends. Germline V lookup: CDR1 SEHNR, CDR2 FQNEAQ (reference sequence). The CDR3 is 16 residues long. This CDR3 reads CASSDPPGSRPDTQYF. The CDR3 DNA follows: TGTGCCAGCAGCGACCCTCCCGGGAGTAGGCCAGATACGCAGTATTTT.

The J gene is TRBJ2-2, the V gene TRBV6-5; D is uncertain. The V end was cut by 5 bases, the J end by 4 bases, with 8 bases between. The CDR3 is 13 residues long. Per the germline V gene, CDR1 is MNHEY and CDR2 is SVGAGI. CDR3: CASSVPLTGELFF. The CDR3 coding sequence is TGTGCCAGCAGTGTGCCTCTCACCGGGGAGCTGTTTTTT.

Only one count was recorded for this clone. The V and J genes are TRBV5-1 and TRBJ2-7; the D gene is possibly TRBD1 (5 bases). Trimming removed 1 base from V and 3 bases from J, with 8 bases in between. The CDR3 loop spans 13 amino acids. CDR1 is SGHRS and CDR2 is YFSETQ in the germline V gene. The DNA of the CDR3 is TGCGCCAGCAGCTTGCTTCAGGGCTACGAGCAGTACTTC. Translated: CASSLLQGYEQYF.

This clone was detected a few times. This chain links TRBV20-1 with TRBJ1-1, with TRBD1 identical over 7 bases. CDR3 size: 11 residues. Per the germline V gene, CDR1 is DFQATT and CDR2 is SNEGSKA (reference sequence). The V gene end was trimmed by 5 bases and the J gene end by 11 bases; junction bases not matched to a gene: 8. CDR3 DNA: TGCAGTGCTGGGGACAGCCTAGACGCTTTCTTT. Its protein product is CSAGDSLDAFF.

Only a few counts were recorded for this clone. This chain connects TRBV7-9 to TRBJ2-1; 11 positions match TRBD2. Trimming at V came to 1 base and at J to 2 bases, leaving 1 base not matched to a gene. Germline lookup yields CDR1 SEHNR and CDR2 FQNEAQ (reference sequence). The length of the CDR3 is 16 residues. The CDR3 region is CASSLGSGRAYNEQFF. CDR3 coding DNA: TGTGCCAGCAGCTTAGGTAGCGGGAGGGCCTACAATGAGCAGTTCTTC.

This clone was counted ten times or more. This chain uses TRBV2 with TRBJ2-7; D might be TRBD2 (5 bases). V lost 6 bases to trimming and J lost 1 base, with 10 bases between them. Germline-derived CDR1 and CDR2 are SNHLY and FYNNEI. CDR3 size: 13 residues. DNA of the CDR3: TGTGCCAGCAGCTTGGACTTATCCTACGAGCAGTACTTC. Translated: CASSLDLSYEQYF.

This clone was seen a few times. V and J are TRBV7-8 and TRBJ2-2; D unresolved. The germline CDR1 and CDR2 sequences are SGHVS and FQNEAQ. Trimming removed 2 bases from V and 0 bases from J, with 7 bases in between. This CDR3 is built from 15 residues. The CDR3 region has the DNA TGTGCCAGCAGCTTACAGGCAGCGAACACCGGGGAGCTGTTTTTT. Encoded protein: CASSLQAANTGELFF.

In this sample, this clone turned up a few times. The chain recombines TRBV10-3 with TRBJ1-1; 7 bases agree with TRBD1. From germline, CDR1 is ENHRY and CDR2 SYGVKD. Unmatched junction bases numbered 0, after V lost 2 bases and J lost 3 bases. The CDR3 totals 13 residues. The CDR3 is CAISEQGDTEAFF. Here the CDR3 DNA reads TGTGCCATCAGTGAGCAGGGGGACACTGAAGCTTTCTTT.

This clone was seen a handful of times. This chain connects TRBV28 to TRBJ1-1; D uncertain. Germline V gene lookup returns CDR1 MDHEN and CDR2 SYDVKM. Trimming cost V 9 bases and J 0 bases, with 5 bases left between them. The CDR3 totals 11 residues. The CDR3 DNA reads TGTGCCAGTCAGATGAACACTGAAGCTTTCTTT. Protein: CASQMNTEAFF.

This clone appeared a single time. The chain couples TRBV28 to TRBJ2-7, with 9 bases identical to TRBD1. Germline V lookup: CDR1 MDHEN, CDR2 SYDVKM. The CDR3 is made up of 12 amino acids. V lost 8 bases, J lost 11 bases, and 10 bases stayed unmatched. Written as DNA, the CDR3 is TGTGCCAGCCGGGACAGGGACACTACGGAGTACTTC. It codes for CASRDRDTTEYF.

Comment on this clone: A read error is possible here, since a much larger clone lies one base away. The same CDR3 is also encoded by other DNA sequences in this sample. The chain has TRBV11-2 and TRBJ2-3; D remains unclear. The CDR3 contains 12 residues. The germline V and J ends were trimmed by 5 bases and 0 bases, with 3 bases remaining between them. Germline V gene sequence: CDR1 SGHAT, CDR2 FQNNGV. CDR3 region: CASSPSTDTQYF. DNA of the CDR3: TGTGCCAGCAGCCCTAGCACAGATACGCAGTATTTT.

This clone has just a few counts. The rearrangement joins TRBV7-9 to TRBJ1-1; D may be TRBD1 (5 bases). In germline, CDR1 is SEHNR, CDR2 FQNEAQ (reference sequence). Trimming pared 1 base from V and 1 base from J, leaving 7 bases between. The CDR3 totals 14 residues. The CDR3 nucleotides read TGTGCCAGCAGCTTAGTCGGGGGGAACACTGAAGCTTTCTTT. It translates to CASSLVGGNTEAFF. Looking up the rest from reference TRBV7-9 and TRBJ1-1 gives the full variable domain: DTGVSQNPRHKITKRGQNVTFRCDPISEHNRLYWYRQTLGQGPEFLTYFQNEAQLEKSRLLSDRFSAERPKGSFSTLEIQRTEQGDSAMYLCASSLVGGNTEAFFGQGTRLTVV.

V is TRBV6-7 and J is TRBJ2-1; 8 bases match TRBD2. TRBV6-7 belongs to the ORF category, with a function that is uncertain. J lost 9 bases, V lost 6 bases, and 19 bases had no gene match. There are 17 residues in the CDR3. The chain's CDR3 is CASSRGPGLVEWGEQFF. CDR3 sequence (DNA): TGTGCCAGCAGCCGAGGTCCGGGACTAGTCGAGTGGGGTGAGCAGTTCTTC.

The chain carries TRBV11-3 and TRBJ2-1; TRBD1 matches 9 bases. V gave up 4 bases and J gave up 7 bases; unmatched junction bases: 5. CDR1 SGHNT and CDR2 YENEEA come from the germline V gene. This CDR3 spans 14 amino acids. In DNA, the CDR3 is TGTGCCAGCAGCTCCTTGGACAGGGGAAATGAGCAGTTCTTC. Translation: CASSSLDRGNEQFF.